Sequencing of this T cell receptor beta chain was carried out in a study of blood T cells in healthy people across ages. Together with a sample-barcoded 5' primer, a J-beta primer mix was included in a second PCR lasting about 6 to 11 cycles. TCRdb passed the 5' RACE reads through MiXCR, listing each CDR3 protein once. The sample yields approximately 900,000 distinct CDR3 sequences, about 27% seen once. The CDR3 length is 14 residues. Germline assignment: CDR1 SGHTA and CDR2 FQGNSA. V lost 7 bases, J lost 5 bases, and 16 bases lay in between. This clonotype was recorded at least ten times. These same data were also listed under a study on T cells of mothers and their children.

V usage is TRBV7-2 and J usage is TRBJ2-3; D may be TRBD1 or TRBD2 (5 bases each). Sequenced material: blood. The origin of this receptor is a woman aged 35 to 49 in good health. CDR3 region: CASNQGTGQDTQYF. CDR3 in DNA: TGTGCCAGCAACCAAGGGACGGGTCAAGATACGCAGTATTTT.